This passage covers 2 T cell receptor beta chains from one sample sequenced in a study of T cells after yellow fever vaccination. Via MiXCR, TCRdb re-called the 5' RACE reads, giving one row per CDR3 protein. The sample includes 450,000 to 650,000 distinct CDR3 sequences, roughly 14% of them seen just once. The source material was PBMCs, sampled on the day of the yellow fever booster vaccination. These receptors originate from a man in his thirties or forties who received the YFV17D yellow fever vaccine.

This clonotype was counted ten times or more. The chain joins TRBV12-3 or TRBV12-4 to TRBJ2-5, with D possibly TRBD1 on 6 matching bases. There are 13 residues in the CDR3. Between the trimmed V and J ends, which lost 6 bases and 4 bases, there was a span of 12 bases. Written as DNA, the CDR3 is TGTGCCAGCAGACAGGGATCGCGAGAGACCCAGTACTTC. This gives the protein CASRQGSRETQYF.

The sample holds a few counts of this clonotype. The rearrangement links TRBV6-2 or TRBV6-3 to TRBJ2-1; 7 positions agree with TRBD1. The CDR3 loop spans 13 amino acids. Trimming took 6 bases from V and 12 from J; bases not matched to a gene: 11. The germline V gene encodes CDR1 MNHEY and CDR2 SVGEGT. This CDR3 is CASRERTGVRQFF. The CDR3 nucleotides read TGTGCCAGCAGAGAGAGAACAGGGGTACGGCAGTTCTTC.